A selection of T cell receptor beta chains follows, all from one sample in a study of metastatic and nonmetastatic thyroid tumors. TCRdb reanalyzed the PCR reads with MiXCR. Of approximately 37,000 clones in the sample, 14% to 15% were seen once. The source material was blood. These receptors all come from a male donor with papillary thyroid cancer or a benign thyroid nodule (not recorded which). Some clones in this sample may be carry-over from other donors' samples. Both conserved end residues are part of each CDR3. D genes are given only for firm matches. The size field is filled for only some rows; it gives once, few, many or a size class.

cdr3_aa: CASSSLGSGGELFF
cdr3_nt: TGTGCCAGTAGTAGCTTGGGGAGTGGCGGGGAGCTGTTTTTT
j_call: TRBJ2-2
d_call: NA
v_call: TRBV19
clone_size: many

cdr3_aa: CASSPRTGKRTYGYTF
cdr3_nt: TGTGCCAGCAGCCCCCGGACAGGGAAGAGGACCTATGGCTACACCTTC
j_call: TRBJ1-2
d_call: TRBD1
v_call: TRBV9
clone_size: NA

cdr3_aa: CASSEWTDTEAFF
cdr3_nt: TGTGCCAGCAGTGAATGGACAGACACTGAAGCTTTCTTT
j_call: TRBJ1-1
d_call: NA
v_call: TRBV6-1
clone_size: NA

cdr3_aa: CASSLAGAGTPQHF
cdr3_nt: TGTGCCAGCTCCCTCGCGGGGGCGGGGACGCCCCAGCATTTT
j_call: TRBJ1-5
d_call: NA
v_call: TRBV18
clone_size: many

cdr3_aa: CASSPQVGQAYEQYF
cdr3_nt: TGTGCCAGCAGTCCCCAGGTTGGCCAAGCCTACGAGCAGTACTTC
j_call: TRBJ2-7
d_call: NA
v_call: TRBV27
clone_size: NA

cdr3_aa: CSASGNPSNEQFF
cdr3_nt: TGCAGTGCTAGCGGGAACCCTTCCAATGAGCAGTTCTTC
j_call: TRBJ2-1
d_call: NA
v_call: TRBV20-1
clone_size: many

cdr3_aa: CASSTRGPNDTGELFF
cdr3_nt: TGTGCCAGCAGCACACGGGGCCCCAATGACACCGGGGAGCTGTTTTTT
j_call: TRBJ2-2
d_call: NA
v_call: TRBV3-1
clone_size: many

cdr3_aa: CASSRPPMNTGELFF
cdr3_nt: TGTGCCAGCAGCCGCCCCCCCATGAACACCGGGGAGCTGTTTTTT
j_call: TRBJ2-2
d_call: NA
v_call: TRBV12-3/TRBV12-4
clone_size: few

cdr3_aa: CASSSRVGVNYGYTF
cdr3_nt: TGTGCCAGCAGCTCGAGGGTGGGCGTTAACTATGGCTACACCTTC
j_call: TRBJ1-2
d_call: NA
v_call: TRBV12-3/TRBV12-4
clone_size: many

cdr3_aa: CASSQSPPSNYGYTF
cdr3_nt: TGTGCCAGCAGCCAATCTCCCCCGTCTAACTATGGCTACACCTTC
j_call: TRBJ1-2
d_call: NA
v_call: TRBV3-1
clone_size: many

cdr3_aa: CASSQEEGAGELFF
cdr3_nt: TGTGCCAGCAGCCAAGAAGAGGGAGCCGGGGAGCTGTTTTTT
j_call: TRBJ2-2
d_call: NA
v_call: TRBV14
clone_size: many

cdr3_aa: CASSKRLEGEQYF
cdr3_nt: TGTGCCAGCAGCAAGAGGCTAGAGGGCGAGCAGTACTTC
j_call: TRBJ2-7
d_call: NA
v_call: TRBV6-1
clone_size: medium-sized

cdr3_aa: CASRPTVNTEAFF
cdr3_nt: TGTGCCAGCAGGCCGACGGTGAACACTGAAGCTTTCTTT
j_call: TRBJ1-1
d_call: NA
v_call: TRBV6-1
clone_size: many

cdr3_aa: CASRGPLSGRQDTQYF
cdr3_nt: TGTGCCAGTCGTGGCCCCCTCTCCGGTCGGCAAGATACGCAGTATTTT
j_call: TRBJ2-3
d_call: NA
v_call: TRBV19
clone_size: many

cdr3_aa: CASSLPIPYEQYF
cdr3_nt: TGTGCCAGCAGCTTACCAATACCCTACGAGCAGTACTTC
j_call: TRBJ2-7
d_call: NA
v_call: TRBV5-5
clone_size: many

cdr3_aa: CASSQDSGPSNQPQHF
cdr3_nt: TGCGCCAGCAGCCAAGATTCAGGTCCTAGCAATCAGCCCCAGCATTTT
j_call: TRBJ1-5
d_call: NA
v_call: TRBV4-3
clone_size: many

cdr3_aa: CASSFSLPGPPQETQYF
cdr3_nt: TGTGCCAGCAGCTTTTCCCTCCCGGGGCCGCCCCAAGAGACCCAGTACTTC
j_call: TRBJ2-5
d_call: NA
v_call: TRBV7-2
clone_size: many

cdr3_aa: CACVGDGHTEAFF
cdr3_nt: TGTGCCTGTGTCGGGGACGGCCACACTGAAGCTTTCTTT
j_call: TRBJ1-1
d_call: NA
v_call: TRBV30
clone_size: many

cdr3_aa: CAWSVALENQPQHF
cdr3_nt: TGTGCCTGGAGTGTGGCCCTCGAGAATCAGCCCCAGCATTTT
j_call: TRBJ1-5
d_call: NA
v_call: TRBV30
clone_size: many

cdr3_aa: CASSSGGQGFNEQFF
cdr3_nt: TGTGCCAGCAGCTCTGGGGGACAGGGGTTCAATGAGCAGTTCTTC
j_call: TRBJ2-1
d_call: TRBD1
v_call: TRBV7-2
clone_size: many

cdr3_aa: CASSFGGSYEQYF
cdr3_nt: TGTGCCAGCAGTTTCGGGGGCTCCTACGAGCAGTACTTC
j_call: TRBJ2-7
d_call: NA
v_call: TRBV2
clone_size: few

cdr3_aa: CASRQASGNQPQHF
cdr3_nt: TGTGCCAGTAGACAGGCTAGTGGTAATCAGCCCCAGCATTTT
j_call: TRBJ1-5
d_call: NA
v_call: TRBV19
clone_size: many